The 27 T cell receptor beta chains presented below share a single source sample, sequenced in a study of beta chain features in type 1 diabetes. What was sequenced were expressed TCRB transcripts, since all of the isolated RNA had been reverse transcribed. The table came from immunoSEQ multiplex PCR; TCRdb's copy has only in-frame clones and leaves some out. The data show 350,000 to 400,000 clones, roughly 15% seen once. The sample was naive CD4+ T cells from blood. Source of these receptors: a woman aged 18-30 years in good health.

The V call is TRBV29-1, the J call TRBJ2-7; TRBD1 agrees at 8 bases. Losses at the gene ends were 7 bases for V and 3 bases for J; bases not matched to a gene: 11. The CDR3 covers 14 residues. From germline, CDR1 is SQVTM and CDR2 ANQGSEA. CDR3 bases: TGCAGCGCCCGGACAGGGAATTACCTCTACGAGCAGTACTTC. Translated: CSARTGNYLYEQYF.

For the CDR3, the DNA is TGTGCCAGCAGCCCCAGCGGAGTGTACCAAGAGACCCAGTACTTC. The encoded protein is CASSPSGVYQETQYF. J is TRBJ2-5 and V is TRBV11-2, with D perhaps TRBD2 (5 bases). In germline, CDR1 is SGHAT, CDR2 FQNNGV. V was trimmed by 5 bases and J by 0 bases, leaving 13 bases between them. This CDR3 is 15 amino acids long.

The chain uses TRBV6-6 and TRBJ2-1; 9 nucleotides agree with TRBD1. V gave up 4 bases and J gave up 6 bases; unmatched junction bases: 10. The CDR3 is made up of 16 amino acids. In germline, CDR1 is MNHNY, CDR2 SVGAGI (reference sequence). This CDR3 reads CASSSPNRGRPNEQFF. The CDR3, as DNA: TGTGCCAGCAGTTCCCCGAACAGGGGGCGACCCAATGAGCAGTTCTTC.

The gene calls are TRBV7-2 and TRBJ2-1, with 14 positions matching TRBD2. Losses at the gene ends were 6 bases for V and 10 bases for J; bases not matched to a gene: 8. The CDR3 consists of 15 residues. Germline V gene data show CDR1 as SGHTA and CDR2 as FQGNSA. CDR3 DNA: TGTGCCAGCAGTTTGGGACTAGCGGGAGTGAAGGAGCAGTTCTTC. This encodes CASSLGLAGVKEQFF.

This clone turned up a few times. The CDR3 DNA reads as TGTGCCAGCTCAAGAGACAGAAACACTGAAGCTTTCTTT. Its protein product is CASSRDRNTEAFF. The J gene is TRBJ1-1, the V gene TRBV18; tentatively, D is TRBD1 (5 bases). CDR3 size: 13 residues. CDR1 and CDR2 (germline): KGHSH, LQKENI. V gave up 5 bases and J gave up 2 bases, with 9 bases separating them.

The chain carries TRBV9 and TRBJ1-1; D might be TRBD1 (6 bases). CDR1 SGDLS and CDR2 YYNGEE come from the germline V gene. V dropped 0 bases and J dropped 0 bases, with 12 bases sitting between them. The CDR3 has 16 amino acids. The chain's CDR3 is CASSVVGGRMNTEAFF. In nucleotides, the CDR3 is TGTGCCAGCAGCGTAGTTGGGGGCCGGATGAACACTGAAGCTTTCTTT.

This clone was found a few times. This chain joins TRBV5-4 and TRBJ2-3; TRBD2 matches 8 bases. The CDR3 loop spans 12 amino acids. Germline CDR1 is SGHNT and CDR2 is YYREEE (reference sequence). J lost 7 bases, V lost 4 bases, and 2 bases had no gene match. The CDR3 coding sequence is TGTGCCAGCAGCACTAGCGGAAATACGCAGTATTTT. Translation: CASSTSGNTQYF.

This clone showed up just a few times. The chain carries TRBV20-1 and TRBJ2-1; D remains ambiguous. This CDR3 is built from 11 residues. Germline values: CDR1 DFQATT, CDR2 SNEGSKA (reference sequence). The V gene lost 3 bases and the J gene lost 6 bases, with 6 bases spanning the gap. The CDR3 nucleotides read TGCAGTGCTAGTCCCCTCAATGAGCAGTTCTTC. It yields the protein CSASPLNEQFF.

This CDR3 is CASSRIQGENTDTQYF. CDR3 nucleotide sequence: TGTGCCAGCAGTCGGATACAGGGGGAAAACACAGATACGCAGTATTTT. The V gene is TRBV28, the J gene TRBJ2-3, with TRBD1 matching 8 bases. The CDR3 covers 16 residues. Germline V gene lookup returns CDR1 MDHEN and CDR2 SYDVKM. V shed 5 bases, J shed 2 bases, and the junction held 9 bases outside the gene matches.

This chain joins TRBV9 and TRBJ2-1, with a possible D match to TRBD1 (5 bases). Germline CDR1 reads SGDLS; CDR2 reads YYNGEE. The V end lost 1 base, the J end lost 6 bases, and 17 bases lay between the germline ends. This CDR3 is built from 16 residues. DNA of the CDR3: TGTGCCAGCAGCGTAAGTTCAGGGTTTAGGGTCAATGAGCAGTTCTTC. Translated: CASSVSSGFRVNEQFF.

This chain joins TRBV1 and TRBJ2-5; TRBD2, the table's D call, lacks a check against the DNA. TRBV1 is assigned pseudogene status. The CDR3 runs to 20 residues. The CDR3 region is CTSSQVLPGLAGVVSETQYF. The CDR3 DNA reads TGCACCAGCAGCCAAGTCCTACCGGGACTAGCGGGAGTCGTGTCGGAGACCCAGTACTTC.

This clone was recorded a few times. V gene TRBV7-9 combines with J gene TRBJ2-7, with 9 bases aligning to TRBD1. Germline CDR1 SEHNR, CDR2 FQNEAQ (reference sequence). This CDR3 is built from 16 residues. V gave up 5 bases and J gave up 1 base; unmatched junction bases: 9. This chain's CDR3 is CASSLYRGLFSYEQYF. As DNA, the CDR3 is TGTGCCAGCAGCCTTTACAGGGGGCTATTTTCCTACGAGCAGTACTTC.

CDR3 nucleotides: TGTGCCAGCAGCCATAGGCTAGCGGGAGAGGGAGCCAAAAACATTCAGTACTTC. It translates to CASSHRLAGEGAKNIQYF. The chain recombines TRBV14 with TRBJ2-4; 10 bases map to TRBD2. The CDR3 runs to 18 residues. Germline trimming cut 3 bases from V and 0 bases from J; bases unmatched to any gene: 8. Germline V gives CDR1 SGHDN, CDR2 FVKESK.

This rearrangement joins TRBV5-4 to TRBJ2-1; 9 nucleotides align to TRBD1. Germline CDR1 is SGHNT and CDR2 is YYREEE (reference sequence). The CDR3 totals 15 residues. The V and J ends lost 5 bases and 4 bases, in that order; junction bases with no gene match: 7. DNA of the CDR3: TGTGCCAGCAGTCTTAGACAGGGGGGATACAATGAGCAGTTCTTC. This gives the protein CASSLRQGGYNEQFF.

The chain links TRBV11-2 to TRBJ1-1; D ambiguous. CDR1 SGHAT and CDR2 FQNNGV come from the germline V gene. The CDR3 runs to 13 residues. Trimming took off 1 base at V and 1 base at J, with 4 bases between the two ends. The CDR3 nucleotides read TGTGCCAGCAGCTTAGGACAGAACACTGAAGCTTTCTTT. Translated, it gives CASSLGQNTEAFF.

Only a few counts were recorded for this clone. The DNA for the CDR3 is TGTGCCAGCAGTCCTCGGACTAGCGGGATCCATGAGCAGTTCTTC. Its protein product is CASSPRTSGIHEQFF. The rearrangement uses TRBV28 and TRBJ2-1; 12 positions match TRBD2. V dropped 5 bases and J dropped 8; count of bases not matched to a gene: 7. The V gene's germline CDR1 is MDHEN and CDR2 SYDVKM. The CDR3 runs 15 residues.

This clone showed up just a few times. V is TRBV11-3 and J is TRBJ1-1, with a possible D match to TRBD1 (5 bases). Deletions cut 5 bases from V and 0 bases from J, with 7 bases between. Germline values: CDR1 SGHNT, CDR2 YENEEA. The CDR3 is 13 amino acids. The CDR3, as DNA: TGTGCCAGCAGCGTGACAGTGAACACTGAAGCTTTCTTT. Translation: CASSVTVNTEAFF.

The rearrangement uses TRBV28 and TRBJ1-5; unclear D gene. V was cut by 6 bases and J by 3 bases, with 6 bases left in between. CDR1 is MDHEN, CDR2 SYDVKM, per germline. CDR3 size: 12 residues. CDR3 region: CASRENNQPQHF. The CDR3 nucleotides are TGTGCCAGCAGGGAGAACAATCAGCCCCAGCATTTT.

This clone appeared a few times. The chain carries TRBV6-1 and TRBJ2-1, with 9 positions matching TRBD1. The CDR3 length is 13 residues. CDR1 MNHNS and CDR2 SASEGT come from the germline V gene. V trimming: 6 bases; J trimming: 8 bases; junction bases outside the gene matches: 5. The CDR3 coding sequence is TGTGCCAGCAGGGGGACAGGGAGGGATGAGCAGTTCTTC. Its translation is CASRGTGRDEQFF.

In its sample, this clone was seen a few times. One junction end does not reproduce the germline sequence, and a read error may be involved. The genes are TRBV4-1 and TRBJ2-7; 7 bases line up with TRBD2. The CDR3 extends over 16 amino acids. Looked up from germline, CDR1 is MGHRA and CDR2 is YSYEKL. The CDR3 nucleotides are TGTGCCAGCAGCCAAGGAGGGCGGGAGACGGGGCACGAGCAGTACTTC. As protein: CASSQGGRETGHEQYF.

This clone has more than one count but fewer than ten. V is TRBV6-1 and J is TRBJ2-7; 8 bases are a match to TRBD1. The germline V gene has CDR1 MNHNS and CDR2 SASEGT. V lost 7 bases and J lost 2; bases outside the gene matches: 4. This CDR3 has 13 residues. The CDR3 region has the DNA TGTGCCAGCAACCCGGGACAGGCCTACGAGCAGTACTTC. Its protein product is CASNPGQAYEQYF.

The rearrangement links TRBV25-1 to TRBJ1-5; D ambiguous. Trimming left V 1 base short and J 4 bases short, with 8 bases between. Germline V CDR1 and CDR2: MGHDK, SYGVNS. The length of the CDR3 is 14 residues. The DNA of the CDR3 is TGTGCCAGCAGTGAATTTCGGGGAAATCAGCCCCAGCATTTT. Translated, it gives CASSEFRGNQPQHF. Complete variable domain (other parts from reference TRBV25-1 and TRBJ1-5): EADIYQTPRYLVIGTGKKITLECSQTMGHDKMYWYQQDPGMELHLIHYSYGVNSTEKGDLSSESTVSRIRTEHFPLTLESARPSHTSQYLCASSEFRGNQPQHFGDGTRLSIL.

The V and J genes are TRBV29-1 and TRBJ2-2, with 9 bases aligning to TRBD2. The V gene's germline CDR1 is SQVTM and CDR2 ANQGSEA. The trim removed 6 bases at V and 6 bases at J, leaving 5 bases unmatched. CDR3 length equals 13 residues. This chain's CDR3 is CSVGLAFPGELFF. The DNA for the CDR3 is TGCAGCGTGGGACTAGCATTCCCCGGGGAGCTGTTTTTT.

Only a few counts were recorded for this clone. V gene TRBV7-2 combines with J gene TRBJ2-1, with a possible D match to TRBD2 (5 bases). CDR1 SGHTA and CDR2 FQGNSA come from the germline V gene. V lost 1 base and J 2 bases, leaving 9 bases between the germline ends. The CDR3 totals 15 residues. CDR3 protein: CASSLVASTYNEQFF. DNA for the CDR3: TGTGCCAGCAGCTTAGTGGCTAGCACCTACAATGAGCAGTTCTTC.

This clone was counted only a few times. The rearrangement uses TRBV4-3 and TRBJ2-7; D is perhaps TRBD1 (6 bases). Trimming stripped 10 bases from V and 5 bases from J, with 33 bases between. CDR3 size: 18 residues. Germline V lookup: CDR1 LGHNA, CDR2 YSLEER. CDR3 DNA sequence: TGCGCCAAGCAACAACAGCAAGGCGAGGGGGTCTTCAAGAACGAGCAGTACTTC. Translation gives CAKQQQQGEGVFKNEQYF.

This clone has a handful of counts. The rearrangement joins TRBV28 to TRBJ2-1, with TRBD2 identical over 8 bases. CDR1 is MDHEN, CDR2 SYDVKM, per germline. This CDR3 region has 15 residues. Trimming cost V 6 bases and J 4 bases; bases outside gene matches: 8. The CDR3 loop is CASRRRLANYNEQFF. The CDR3 nucleotides are TGTGCCAGCAGGCGTCGACTAGCGAATTACAATGAGCAGTTCTTC.

This clone was found a few times. The chain recombines TRBV2 with TRBJ1-5, with 8 positions matching TRBD1. The length of the CDR3 is 14 residues. J was trimmed by 4 bases and V by 4 bases; bases with no gene match: 3. Germline CDR1 and CDR2: SNHLY and FYNNEI. The CDR3 protein is CASSGTGQNQPQHF. The CDR3 bases are TGTGCCAGCAGTGGGACAGGGCAAAATCAGCCCCAGCATTTT.